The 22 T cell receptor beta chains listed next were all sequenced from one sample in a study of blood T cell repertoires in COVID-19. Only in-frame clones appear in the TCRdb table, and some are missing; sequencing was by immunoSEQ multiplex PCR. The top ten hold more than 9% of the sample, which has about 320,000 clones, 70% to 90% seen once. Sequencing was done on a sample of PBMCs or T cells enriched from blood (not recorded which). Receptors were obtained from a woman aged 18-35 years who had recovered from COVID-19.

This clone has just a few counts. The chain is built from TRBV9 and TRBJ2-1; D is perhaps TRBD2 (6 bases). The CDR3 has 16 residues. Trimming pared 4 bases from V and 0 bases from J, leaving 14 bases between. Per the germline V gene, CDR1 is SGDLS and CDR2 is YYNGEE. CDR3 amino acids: CASSQRARGSYNEQFF. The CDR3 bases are TGTGCCAGCAGCCAAAGAGCGCGGGGCTCCTACAATGAGCAGTTCTTC. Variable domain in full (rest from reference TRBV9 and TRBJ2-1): DSGVTQTPKHLITATGQRVTLRCSPRSGDLSVYWYQQSLDQGLQFLIQYYNGEERAKGNILERFSAQQFPDLHSELNLSSLELGDSALYFCASSQRARGSYNEQFFGPGTRLTVL.

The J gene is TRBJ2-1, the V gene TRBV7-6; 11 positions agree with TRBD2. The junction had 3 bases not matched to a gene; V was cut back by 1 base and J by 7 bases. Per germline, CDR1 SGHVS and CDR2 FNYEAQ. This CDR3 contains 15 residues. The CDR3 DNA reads TGTGCCAGCAGCTTAGAGTTAGCGGGAGGGAATGAGCAGTTCTTC. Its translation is CASSLELAGGNEQFF.

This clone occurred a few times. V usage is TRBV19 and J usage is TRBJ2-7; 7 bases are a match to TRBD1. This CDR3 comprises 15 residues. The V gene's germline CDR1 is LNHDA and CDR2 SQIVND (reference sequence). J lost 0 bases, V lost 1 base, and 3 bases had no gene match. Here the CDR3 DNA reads TGTGCCAGTAGTATAGGGACAGGAGTCTCCTACGAGCAGTACTTC. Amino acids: CASSIGTGVSYEQYF.

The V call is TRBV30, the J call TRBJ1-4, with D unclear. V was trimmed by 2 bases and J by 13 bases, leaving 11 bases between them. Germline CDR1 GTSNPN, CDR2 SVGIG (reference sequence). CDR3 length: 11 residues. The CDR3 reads CAWSPEKRLFF. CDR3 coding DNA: TGTGCCTGGAGTCCGGAGAAGCGACTGTTTTTT.

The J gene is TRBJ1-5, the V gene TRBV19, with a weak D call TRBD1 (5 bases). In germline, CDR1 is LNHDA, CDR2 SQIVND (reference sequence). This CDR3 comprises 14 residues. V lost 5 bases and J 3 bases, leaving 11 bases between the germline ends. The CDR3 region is CASSVRDYNQPQHF. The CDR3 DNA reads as TGTGCCAGTAGTGTCCGGGACTACAATCAGCCCCAGCATTTT. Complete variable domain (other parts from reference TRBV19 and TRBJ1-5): DGGITQSPKYLFRKEGQNVTLSCEQNLNHDAMYWYRQDPGQGLRLIYYSQIVNDFQKGDIAEGYSVSREKKESFPLTVTSAQKNPTAFYLCASSVRDYNQPQHFGDGTRLSIL.

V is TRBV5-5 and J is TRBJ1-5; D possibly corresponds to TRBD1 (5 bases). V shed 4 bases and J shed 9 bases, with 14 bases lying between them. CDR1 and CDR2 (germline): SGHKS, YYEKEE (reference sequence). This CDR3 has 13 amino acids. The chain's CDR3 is CASSGVPGGPQHF. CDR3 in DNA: TGTGCCAGCAGCGGTGTACCCGGGGGGCCCCAGCATTTT.

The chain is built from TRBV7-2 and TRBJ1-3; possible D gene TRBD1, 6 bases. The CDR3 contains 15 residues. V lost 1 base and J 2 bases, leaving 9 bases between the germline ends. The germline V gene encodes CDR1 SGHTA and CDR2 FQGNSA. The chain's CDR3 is CASSLVQGPGNTIYF. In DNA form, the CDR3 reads TGTGCCAGCAGCTTAGTTCAGGGGCCTGGAAACACCATATATTTT. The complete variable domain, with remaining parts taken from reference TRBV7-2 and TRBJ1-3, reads GAGVSQSPSNKVTEKGKDVELRCDPISGHTALYWYRQSLGQGLEFLIYFQGNSAPDKSGLPSDRFSAERTGGSVSTLTIQRTQQEDSAVYLCASSLVQGPGNTIYFGEGSWLTVV.

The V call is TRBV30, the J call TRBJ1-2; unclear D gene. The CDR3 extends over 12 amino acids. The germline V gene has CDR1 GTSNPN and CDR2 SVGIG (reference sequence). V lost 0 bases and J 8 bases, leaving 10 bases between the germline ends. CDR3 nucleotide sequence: TGTGCCTGGAGTGTAGGTGGGCGAGGCTACACCTTC. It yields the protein CAWSVGGRGYTF.

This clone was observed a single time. For the CDR3, the DNA is TGTGCCAGCAGTTCCGACAGGGGTGACGGGGAGCTGTTTTTT. It translates to CASSSDRGDGELFF. The V and J genes are TRBV11-3 and TRBJ2-2, with 8 bases identical to TRBD1. The CDR3 runs to 14 residues. V dropped 6 bases and J dropped 7; count of bases not matched to a gene: 7. The germline CDR1 and CDR2 sequences are SGHNT and YENEEA.

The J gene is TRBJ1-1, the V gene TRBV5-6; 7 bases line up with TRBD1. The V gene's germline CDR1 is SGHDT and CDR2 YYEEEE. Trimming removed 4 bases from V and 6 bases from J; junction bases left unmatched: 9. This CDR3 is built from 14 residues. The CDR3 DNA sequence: TGTGCCAGCAGCAAAAGACAGGGACGGGCTGAAGCTTTCTTT. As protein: CASSKRQGRAEAFF.

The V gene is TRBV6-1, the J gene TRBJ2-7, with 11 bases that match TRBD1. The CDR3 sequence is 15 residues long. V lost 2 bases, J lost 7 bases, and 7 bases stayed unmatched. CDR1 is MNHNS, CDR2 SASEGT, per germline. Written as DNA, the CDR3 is TGTGCCAGCAGTGAACAAGGGACAGGGGGAAGGGAGCAGTACTTC. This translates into CASSEQGTGGREQYF.

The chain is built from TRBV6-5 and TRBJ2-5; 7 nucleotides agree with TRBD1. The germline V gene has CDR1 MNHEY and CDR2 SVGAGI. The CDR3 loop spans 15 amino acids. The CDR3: CVRTFDRVPSETQYF. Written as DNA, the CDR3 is TGTGTCCGTACCTTTGACAGGGTCCCCTCAGAGACCCAGTACTTC.

CDR3 loop: CASSLMGALTDTQYF. The CDR3, as DNA: TGCGCCAGCAGCTTGATGGGGGCCCTCACAGATACGCAGTATTTT. The genes are TRBV5-1 and TRBJ2-3; possible D gene TRBD1, 6 bases. The V gene lost 1 base and the J gene lost 2 bases, with 11 bases spanning the gap. CDR1 SGHRS and CDR2 YFSETQ come from the germline V gene. The CDR3 covers 15 residues. Combining the CDR3 with reference TRBV5-1 and TRBJ2-3 gives the whole variable domain KAGVTQTPRYLIKTRGQQVTLSCSPISGHRSVSWYQQTPGQGLQFLFEYFSETQRNKGNFPGRFSGRQFSNSRSEMNVSTLELGDSALYLCASSLMGALTDTQYFGPGTRLTVL.

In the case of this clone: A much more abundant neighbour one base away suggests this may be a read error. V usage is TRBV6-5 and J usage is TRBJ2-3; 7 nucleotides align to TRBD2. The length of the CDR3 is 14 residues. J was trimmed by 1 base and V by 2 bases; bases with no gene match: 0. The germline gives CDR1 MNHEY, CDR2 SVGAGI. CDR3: CASSYGGGTDTQYF. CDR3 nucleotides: TGTGCCAGCAGTTACGGGGGGGGCACAGATACGCAGTATTTT.

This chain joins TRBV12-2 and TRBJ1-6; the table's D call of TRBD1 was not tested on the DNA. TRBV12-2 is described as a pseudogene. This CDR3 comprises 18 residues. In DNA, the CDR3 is TGTGCAAGTCGCGGGCGGGGAATGAGGCAGGGGGTAAACTCACCCCTCCACTTT. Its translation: CASRGRGMRQGVNSPLHF.

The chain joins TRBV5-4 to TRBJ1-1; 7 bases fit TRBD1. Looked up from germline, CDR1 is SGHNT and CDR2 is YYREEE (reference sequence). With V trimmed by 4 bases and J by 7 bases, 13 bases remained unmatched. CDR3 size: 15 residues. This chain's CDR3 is CASSPGTATILEAFF. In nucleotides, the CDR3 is TGTGCCAGCAGCCCGGGGACAGCTACGATTCTTGAAGCTTTCTTT.

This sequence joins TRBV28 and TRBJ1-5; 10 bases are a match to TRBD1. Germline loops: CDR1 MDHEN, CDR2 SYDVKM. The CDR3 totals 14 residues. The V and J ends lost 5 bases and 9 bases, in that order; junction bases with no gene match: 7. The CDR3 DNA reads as TGTGCCAGCAGTACCAGACAGGGGGCGCTGCCCCAGCATTTT. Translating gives CASSTRQGALPQHF. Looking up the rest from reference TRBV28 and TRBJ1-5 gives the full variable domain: DVKVTQSSRYLVKRTGEKVFLECVQDMDHENMFWYRQDPGLGLRLIYFSYDVKMKEKGDIPEGYSVSREKKERFSLILESASTNQTSMYLCASSTRQGALPQHFGDGTRLSIL.

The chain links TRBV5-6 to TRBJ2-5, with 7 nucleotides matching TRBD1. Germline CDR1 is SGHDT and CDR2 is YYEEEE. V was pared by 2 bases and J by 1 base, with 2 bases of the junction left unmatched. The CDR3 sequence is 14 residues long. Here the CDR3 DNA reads TGTGCCAGCAGCTTCGGGACAGTCCAAGAGACCCAGTACTTC. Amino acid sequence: CASSFGTVQETQYF.

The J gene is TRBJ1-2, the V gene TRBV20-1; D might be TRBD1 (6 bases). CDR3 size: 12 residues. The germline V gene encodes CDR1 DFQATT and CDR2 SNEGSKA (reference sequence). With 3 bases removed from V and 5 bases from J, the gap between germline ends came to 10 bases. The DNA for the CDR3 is TGCAGTGCTAGTGCGCAGGGGTATGGCTACACCTTC. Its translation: CSASAQGYGYTF.

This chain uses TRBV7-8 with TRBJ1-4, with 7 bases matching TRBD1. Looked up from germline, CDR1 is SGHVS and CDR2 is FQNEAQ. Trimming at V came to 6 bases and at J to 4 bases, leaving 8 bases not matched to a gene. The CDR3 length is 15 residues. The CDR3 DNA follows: TGTGCCAGCAGGCGGACAGGCTATGGTAATGAAAAACTGTTTTTT. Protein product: CASRRTGYGNEKLFF.

CDR3 sequence: CASSEFETGSSYNSPLHF. The CDR3 nucleotides read TGTGCCAGCAGTGAATTCGAGACAGGGAGCTCCTATAATTCACCCCTCCACTTT. V is TRBV6-1 and J is TRBJ1-6; 7 nucleotides align to TRBD1. This CDR3 is built from 18 residues. Germline V gene lookup returns CDR1 MNHNS and CDR2 SASEGT. Germline trimming cut 2 bases from V and 0 bases from J; bases unmatched to any gene: 7.

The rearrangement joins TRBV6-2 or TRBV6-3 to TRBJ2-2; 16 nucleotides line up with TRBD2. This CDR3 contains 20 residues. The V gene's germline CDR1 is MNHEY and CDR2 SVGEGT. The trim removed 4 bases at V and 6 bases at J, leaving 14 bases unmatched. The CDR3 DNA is TGTGCCAGCAGTTCATTTGCAACCGGGACTAGCGGGGGGGCCGCCGGGGAGCTGTTTTTT. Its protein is CASSSFATGTSGGAAGELFF.